This T cell receptor (beta chain) was recovered during a study of technical replicates of blood from a handful of donors listed by TCRdb under 2017. Receptors were amplified or captured by the immunoSEQ multiplex PCR assay. Held by TCRdb, this immuneACCESS table contains in-frame sequences only and omits some clones. Under half of the omission traces to an unresolved V gene where checked; the cause of the rest is unknown. The sample table holds about 80,000 clones, of which 96% were seen once. Roughly 0.33% of the sample is taken by the ten largest. V is pruned by 0 bases and J by 3 bases, leaving 13 bases of the junction without a gene match. From the cysteine up to the phenylalanine, the CDR3 has a length of 19 residues. CDR3 DNA only is kept here, 57 bases in frame from base 1. The CDR1 and CDR2 encoded by the germline V gene are MGHRA and YSYEKL. A note on this clone: Its antigen specificity is not known. One base away there is no much larger clone; base qualities are not given.

The receptor's source is a human donor in good health. Sample: T cells isolated from PBMCs. Recombination connected TRBV4-1 to TRBJ2-7; the central 11 bases match TRBD1. This receptor has the CDR3 CASSQERGAGTGGIYEQYF. The DNA is as follows: TGCGCCAGCAGCCAAGAACGGGGAGCTGGGACAGGGGGGATCTACGAGCAGTACTTC.